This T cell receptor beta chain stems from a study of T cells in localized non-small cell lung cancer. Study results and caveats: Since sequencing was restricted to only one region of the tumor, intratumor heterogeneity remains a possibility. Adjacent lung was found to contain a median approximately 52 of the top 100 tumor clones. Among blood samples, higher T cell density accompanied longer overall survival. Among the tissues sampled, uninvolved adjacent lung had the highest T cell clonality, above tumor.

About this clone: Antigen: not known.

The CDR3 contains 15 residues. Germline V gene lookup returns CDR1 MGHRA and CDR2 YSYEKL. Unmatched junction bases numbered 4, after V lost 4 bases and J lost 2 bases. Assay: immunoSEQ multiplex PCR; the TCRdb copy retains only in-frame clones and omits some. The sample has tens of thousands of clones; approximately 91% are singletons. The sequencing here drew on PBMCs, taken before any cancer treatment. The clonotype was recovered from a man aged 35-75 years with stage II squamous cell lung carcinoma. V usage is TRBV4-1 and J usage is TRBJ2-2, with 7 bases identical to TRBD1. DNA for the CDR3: TGCGCCAGCAGCCTAGGGACAGTCAACACCGGGGAGCTGTTTTTT. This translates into CASSLGTVNTGELFF.